The T cell receptor (beta chain) described here comes from a study of Ad26.COV2.S vaccination and SARS-CoV-2 variants. General study points: Using TCR breadth and depth analyses may have led to underestimated total T cell responses.

Trimming at V came to 4 bases and at J to 4 bases, leaving 5 bases not matched to a gene. CDR1 and CDR2 from the germline V gene are MNHEY and SVGAGI. The CDR3 contains 16 residues. Measured with immunoSEQ multiplex PCR; TCRdb has only the in-frame clones, and not every one. The profile covers about 680,000 clones, with 70% to 90% appearing a single time and about 1.5% taken by the ten largest. On this clone itself: The antigen remains undetermined.

As for treatment: 19 received Ad26.COV2.S at low or high dose, single or two shots; about 5 received placebo; per-sample allocation not given. The samples were gathered on day 63 after the first injection of vaccine or placebo. This chain uses TRBV6-5 with TRBJ2-1; TRBD2 matches at 12 bases. The sequence came from a person between 18 and 59 years old who received the Ad26.COV2.S COVID-19 vaccine or a placebo. The sequenced sample was peripheral blood, obtained in a trial of Ad26.COV2.S vaccine versus placebo. The CDR3 nucleotides are TGTGCCAGCAGTTCCCCCGGGACTAGCGGGTACAATGAGCAGTTCTTC. It codes for CASSSPGTSGYNEQFF.